This TCR beta chain came from a study of shared clonotypes between healthy human individuals. Ten or more counts support this clone. Libraries were prepared by immunoSEQ multiplex PCR; TCRdb keeps only in-frame clonotypes and omits some of them. The sample includes fewer than 850,000 clones, approximately 79% of them seen just once. The sample comprised memory CD4+ T cells sorted from blood. Described subset: CD45RA-negative fraction. The TCR comes from a woman aged 25 to 45 in good health.

The CDR3 is CASSESSGSLDEQFF. The CDR3 DNA is TGCGCCAGCAGTGAGTCTAGCGGGAGTCTGGATGAGCAGTTCTTC. The J gene is TRBJ2-1, the V gene TRBV10-2, with 9 bases that match TRBD2. The V and J ends lost 0 bases and 8 bases, in that order; junction bases with no gene match: 5. Germline assignment: CDR1 WSHSY and CDR2 SAAADI. This CDR3 is 15 amino acids long.